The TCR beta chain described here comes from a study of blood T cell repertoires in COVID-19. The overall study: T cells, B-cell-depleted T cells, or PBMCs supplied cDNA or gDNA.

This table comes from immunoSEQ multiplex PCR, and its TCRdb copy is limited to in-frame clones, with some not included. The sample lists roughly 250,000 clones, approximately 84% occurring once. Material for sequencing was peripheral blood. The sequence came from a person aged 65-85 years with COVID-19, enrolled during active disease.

CDR3 loop: CASSQAGNLAGYEQFF. The DNA for the CDR3 is TGTGCCAGCAGCCAGGCGGGGAATCTAGCGGGATATGAGCAGTTCTTC. The rearrangement links TRBV4-2 to TRBJ2-1; 9 bases align to TRBD2. J lost 8 bases, V lost 3 bases, and 11 bases had no gene match. The CDR3 runs to 16 residues. Germline V gives CDR1 LGHNA, CDR2 YNFKEQ.